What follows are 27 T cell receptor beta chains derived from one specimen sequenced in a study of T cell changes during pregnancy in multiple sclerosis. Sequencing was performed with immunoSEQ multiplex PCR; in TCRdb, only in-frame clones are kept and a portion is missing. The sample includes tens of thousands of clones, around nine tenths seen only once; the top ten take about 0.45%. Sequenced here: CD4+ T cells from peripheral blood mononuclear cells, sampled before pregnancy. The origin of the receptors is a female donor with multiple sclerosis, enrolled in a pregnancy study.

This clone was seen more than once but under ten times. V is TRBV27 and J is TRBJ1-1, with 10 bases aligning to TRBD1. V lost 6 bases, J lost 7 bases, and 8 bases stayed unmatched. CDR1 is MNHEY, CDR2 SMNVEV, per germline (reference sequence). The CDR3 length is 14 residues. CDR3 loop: CASSRRQGADEAFF. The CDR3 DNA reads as TGTGCCAGCAGCAGGAGACAGGGGGCGGATGAAGCTTTCTTT.

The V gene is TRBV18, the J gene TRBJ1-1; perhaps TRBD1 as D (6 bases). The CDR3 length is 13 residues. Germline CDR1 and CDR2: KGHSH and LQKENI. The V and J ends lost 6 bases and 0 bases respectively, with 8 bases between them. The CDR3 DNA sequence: TGTGCCAGCTCTGCAGGGGTGAACACTGAAGCTTTCTTT. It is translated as CASSAGVNTEAFF. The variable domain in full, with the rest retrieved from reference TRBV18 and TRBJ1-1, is NAGVMQNPRHLVRRRGQEARLRCSPMKGHSHVYWYRQLPEEGLKFMVYLQKENIIDESGMPKERFSAEFPKEGPSILRIQQVVRGDSAAYFCASSAGVNTEAFFGQGTRLTVV.

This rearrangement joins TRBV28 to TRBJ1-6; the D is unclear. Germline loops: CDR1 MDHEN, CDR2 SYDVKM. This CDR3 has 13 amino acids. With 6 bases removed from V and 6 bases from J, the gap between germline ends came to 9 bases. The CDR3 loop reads CASSRGRNSPLHF. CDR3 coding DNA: TGTGCCAGCAGCCGTGGCCGTAATTCACCCCTCCACTTT.

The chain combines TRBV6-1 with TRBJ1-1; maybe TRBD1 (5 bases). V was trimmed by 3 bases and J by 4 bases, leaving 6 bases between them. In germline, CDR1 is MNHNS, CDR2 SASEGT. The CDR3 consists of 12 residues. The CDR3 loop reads CASSEGGTEAFF. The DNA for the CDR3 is TGTGCCAGCAGTGAGGGGGGCACTGAAGCTTTCTTT.

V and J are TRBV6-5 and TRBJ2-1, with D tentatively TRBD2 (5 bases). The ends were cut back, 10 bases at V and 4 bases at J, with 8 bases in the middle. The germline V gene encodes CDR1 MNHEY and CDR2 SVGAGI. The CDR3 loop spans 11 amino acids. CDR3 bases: TGTGCCACTCGGGGTTACAATGAGCAGTTCTTC. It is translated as CATRGYNEQFF.

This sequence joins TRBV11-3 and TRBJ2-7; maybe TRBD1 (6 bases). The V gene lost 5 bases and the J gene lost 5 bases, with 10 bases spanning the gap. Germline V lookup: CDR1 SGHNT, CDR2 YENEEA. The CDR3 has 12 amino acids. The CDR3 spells CASSTDRDEQYF. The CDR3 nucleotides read TGTGCCAGCAGCACGGACAGAGACGAGCAGTACTTC. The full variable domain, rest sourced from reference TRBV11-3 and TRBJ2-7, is EAGVVQSPRYKIIEKKQPVAFWCNPISGHNTLYWYLQNLGQGPELLIRYENEEAVDDSQLPKDRFSAERLKGVDSTLKIQPAELGDSAVYLCASSTDRDEQYFGPGTRLTVT.

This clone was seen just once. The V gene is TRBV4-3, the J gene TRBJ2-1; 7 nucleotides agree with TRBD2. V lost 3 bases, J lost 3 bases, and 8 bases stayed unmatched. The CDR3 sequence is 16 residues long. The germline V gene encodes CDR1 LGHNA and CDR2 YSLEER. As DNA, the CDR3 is TGCGCCAGCAGCCAGTCTGGGAGGGGAGGCTACAATGAGCAGTTCTTC. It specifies CASSQSGRGGYNEQFF.

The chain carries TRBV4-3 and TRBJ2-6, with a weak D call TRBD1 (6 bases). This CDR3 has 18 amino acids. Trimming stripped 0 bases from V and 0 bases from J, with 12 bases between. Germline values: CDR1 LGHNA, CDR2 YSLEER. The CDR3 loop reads CASSQDRGRSSGANVLTF. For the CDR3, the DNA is TGCGCCAGCAGCCAAGACAGGGGACGTAGCTCTGGGGCCAACGTCCTGACTTTC.

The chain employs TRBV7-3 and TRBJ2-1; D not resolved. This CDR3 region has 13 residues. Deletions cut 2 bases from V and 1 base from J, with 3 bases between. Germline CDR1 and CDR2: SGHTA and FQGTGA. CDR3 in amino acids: CASSLQSYNEQFF. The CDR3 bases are TGTGCCAGCAGCTTACAGTCCTACAATGAGCAGTTCTTC.

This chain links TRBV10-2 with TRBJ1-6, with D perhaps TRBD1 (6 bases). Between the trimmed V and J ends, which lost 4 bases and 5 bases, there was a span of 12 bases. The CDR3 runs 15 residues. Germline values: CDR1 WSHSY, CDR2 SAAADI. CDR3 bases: TGCGCCAGCAGTGTACGACAGGCGGATAATTCACCCCTCCACTTT. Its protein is CASSVRQADNSPLHF.

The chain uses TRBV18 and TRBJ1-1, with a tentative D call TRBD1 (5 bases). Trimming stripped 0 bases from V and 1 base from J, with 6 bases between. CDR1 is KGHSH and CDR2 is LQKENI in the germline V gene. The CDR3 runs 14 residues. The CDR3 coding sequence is TGTGCCAGCTCACCACCGACAGCGAACACTGAAGCTTTCTTT. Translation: CASSPPTANTEAFF.

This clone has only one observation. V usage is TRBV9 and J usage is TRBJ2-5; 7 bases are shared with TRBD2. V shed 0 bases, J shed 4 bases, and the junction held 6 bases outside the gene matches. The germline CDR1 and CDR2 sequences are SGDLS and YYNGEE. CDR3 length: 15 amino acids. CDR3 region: CASSVDVGGGETQYF. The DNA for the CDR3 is TGTGCCAGCAGCGTAGACGTGGGCGGGGGAGAGACCCAGTACTTC.

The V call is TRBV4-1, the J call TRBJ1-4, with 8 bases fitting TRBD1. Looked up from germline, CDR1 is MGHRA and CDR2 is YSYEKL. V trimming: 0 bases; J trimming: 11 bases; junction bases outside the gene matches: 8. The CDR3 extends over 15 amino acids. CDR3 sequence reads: CASSQEGTGFRKLFF. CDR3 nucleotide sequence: TGCGCCAGCAGCCAAGAGGGGACAGGCTTTAGGAAACTGTTTTTT.

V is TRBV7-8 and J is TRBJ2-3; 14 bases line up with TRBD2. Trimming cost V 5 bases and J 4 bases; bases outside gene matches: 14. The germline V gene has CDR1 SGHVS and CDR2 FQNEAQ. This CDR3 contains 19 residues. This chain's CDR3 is CASSKGLAGDAPAADTQYF. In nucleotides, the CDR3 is TGTGCCAGCAGCAAGGGACTAGCGGGAGATGCCCCGGCCGCAGATACGCAGTATTTT.

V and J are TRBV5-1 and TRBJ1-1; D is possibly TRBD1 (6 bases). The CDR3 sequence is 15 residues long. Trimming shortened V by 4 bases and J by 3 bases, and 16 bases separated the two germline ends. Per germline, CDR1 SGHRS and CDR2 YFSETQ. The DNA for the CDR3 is TGCGCCAGCAGCCCTTACAGGGTCTCGGACACTGAAGCTTTCTTT. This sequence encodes CASSPYRVSDTEAFF.

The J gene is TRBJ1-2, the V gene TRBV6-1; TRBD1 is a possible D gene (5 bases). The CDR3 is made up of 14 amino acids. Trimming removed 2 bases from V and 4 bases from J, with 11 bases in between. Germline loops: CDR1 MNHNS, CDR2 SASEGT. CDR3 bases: TGTGCCAGCAGTGAACTAGGGGAAAGCTATGGCTACACCTTC. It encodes CASSELGESYGYTF.

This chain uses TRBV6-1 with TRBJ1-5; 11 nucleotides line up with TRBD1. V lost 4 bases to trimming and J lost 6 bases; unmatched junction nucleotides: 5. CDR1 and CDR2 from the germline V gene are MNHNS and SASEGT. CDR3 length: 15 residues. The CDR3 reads CASSVGQGAGQPQHF. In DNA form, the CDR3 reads TGTGCCAGCAGTGTCGGACAGGGGGCAGGTCAGCCCCAGCATTTT.

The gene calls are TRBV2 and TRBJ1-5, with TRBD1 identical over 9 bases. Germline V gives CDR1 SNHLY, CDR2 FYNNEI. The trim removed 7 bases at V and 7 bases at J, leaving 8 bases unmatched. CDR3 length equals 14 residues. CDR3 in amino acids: CASMVTGGGQPQHF. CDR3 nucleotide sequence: TGTGCCAGCATGGTTACAGGGGGCGGACAGCCCCAGCATTTT.

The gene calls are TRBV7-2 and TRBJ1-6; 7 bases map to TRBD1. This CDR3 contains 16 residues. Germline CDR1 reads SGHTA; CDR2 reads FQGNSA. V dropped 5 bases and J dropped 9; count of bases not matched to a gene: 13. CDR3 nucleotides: TGTGCCAGCAGCACCAATACAGGGGCCCTAGGTTCACCCCTCCACTTT. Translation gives CASSTNTGALGSPLHF. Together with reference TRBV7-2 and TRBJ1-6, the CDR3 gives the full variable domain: GAGVSQSPSNKVTEKGKDVELRCDPISGHTALYWYRQSLGQGLEFLIYFQGNSAPDKSGLPSDRFSAERTGGSVSTLTIQRTQQEDSAVYLCASSTNTGALGSPLHFGNGTRLTVT.

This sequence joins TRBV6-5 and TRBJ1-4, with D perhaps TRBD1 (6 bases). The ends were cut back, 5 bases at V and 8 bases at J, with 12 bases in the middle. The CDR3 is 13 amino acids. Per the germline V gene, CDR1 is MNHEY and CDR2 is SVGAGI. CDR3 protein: CASSRTDKEKLFF. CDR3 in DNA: TGTGCCAGCAGTCGGACAGATAAGGAAAAACTGTTTTTT.

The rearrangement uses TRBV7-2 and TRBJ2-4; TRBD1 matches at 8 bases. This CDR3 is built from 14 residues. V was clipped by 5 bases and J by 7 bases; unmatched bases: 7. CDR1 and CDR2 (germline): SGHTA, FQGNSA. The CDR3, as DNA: TGTGCCAGCAGCCAAGGGACAGGCCGGAACATTCAGTACTTC. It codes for CASSQGTGRNIQYF.

CDR3 loop: CASSRGQGRSEAFF. The DNA of the CDR3 is TGTGCCAGCAGCCGTGGACAGGGTAGATCTGAAGCTTTCTTT. V and J are TRBV14 and TRBJ1-1; 8 bases agree with TRBD1. J was trimmed by 6 bases and V by 4 bases; bases with no gene match: 7. CDR3 size: 14 residues. Per germline, CDR1 SGHDN and CDR2 FVKESK.

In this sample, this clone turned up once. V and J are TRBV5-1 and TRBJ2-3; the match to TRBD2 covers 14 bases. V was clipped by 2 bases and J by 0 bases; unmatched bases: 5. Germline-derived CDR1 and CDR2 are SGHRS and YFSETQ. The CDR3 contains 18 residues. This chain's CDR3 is CASSFYGTSGSSTDTQYF. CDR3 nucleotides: TGCGCCAGCAGCTTTTACGGGACTAGCGGGAGTAGCACAGATACGCAGTATTTT.

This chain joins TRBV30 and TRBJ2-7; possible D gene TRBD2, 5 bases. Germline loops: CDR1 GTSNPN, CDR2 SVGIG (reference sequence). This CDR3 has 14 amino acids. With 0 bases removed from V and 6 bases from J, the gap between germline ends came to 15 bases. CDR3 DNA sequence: TGTGCCTGGAGTGTCCGCAGTGAGGGTTCCGAGCAGTACTTC. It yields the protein CAWSVRSEGSEQYF. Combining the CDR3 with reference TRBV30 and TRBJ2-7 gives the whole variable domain SQTIHQWPATLVQPVGSPLSLECTVEGTSNPNLYWYRQAAGRGLQLLFYSVGIGQISSEVPQNLSASRPQDRQFILSSKKLLLSDSGFYLCAWSVRSEGSEQYFGPGTRLTVT.

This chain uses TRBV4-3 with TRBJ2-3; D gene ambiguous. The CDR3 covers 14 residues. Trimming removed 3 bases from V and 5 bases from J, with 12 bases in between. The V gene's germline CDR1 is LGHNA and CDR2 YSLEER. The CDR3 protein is CASSHRARRDTQYF. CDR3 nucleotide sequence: TGCGCCAGCAGCCACCGAGCCCGGAGAGATACGCAGTATTTT.

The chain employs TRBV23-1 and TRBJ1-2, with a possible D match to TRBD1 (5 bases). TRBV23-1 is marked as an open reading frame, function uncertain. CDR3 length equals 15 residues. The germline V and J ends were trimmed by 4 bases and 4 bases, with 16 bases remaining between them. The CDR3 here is CASSPNMGTPYGYTF. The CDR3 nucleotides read TGCGCCAGCAGTCCAAATATGGGGACTCCCTATGGCTACACCTTC.

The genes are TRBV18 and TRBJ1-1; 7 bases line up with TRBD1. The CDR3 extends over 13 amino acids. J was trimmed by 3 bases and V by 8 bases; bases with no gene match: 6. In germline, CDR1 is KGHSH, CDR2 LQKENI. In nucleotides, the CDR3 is TGTGCCAGCGGTAGCAGGGGGGACACTGAAGCTTTCTTT. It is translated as CASGSRGDTEAFF. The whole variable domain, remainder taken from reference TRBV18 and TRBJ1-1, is NAGVMQNPRHLVRRRGQEARLRCSPMKGHSHVYWYRQLPEEGLKFMVYLQKENIIDESGMPKERFSAEFPKEGPSILRIQQVVRGDSAAYFCASGSRGDTEAFFGQGTRLTVV.